This T cell receptor (beta chain) was recorded in a study of blood T cell repertoires in COVID-19. In the study overall: Samples came from the United States, Italy and Spain, spanning acute and convalescent COVID-19.

This clone has more than one count but fewer than ten. Method: immunoSEQ multiplex PCR; TCRdb's copy keeps in-frame clones and lacks some. The data show some 240,000 clones, around 82% seen once. The cohort comprised adults aged roughly 18 to 95 years residing in about two dozen US areas. Participants had their cohort set by participant-reported clinical history. All recovered Cohort 3 donors got two negative PCRs, got clearance, or saw symptom resolution. This receptor was taken from a man over 45 who had recovered from COVID-19. The sequencing sample was made of PBMCs or T cells enriched from blood (not recorded which).

This chain's CDR3 is CASSQVGSYGYTF. The CDR3 bases are TGCGCCAGCAGCCAAGTTGGCAGCTATGGCTACACCTTC. The chain carries TRBV4-1 and TRBJ1-2; no definite D call. V was trimmed by 1 base and J by 4 bases, leaving 7 bases between them. The CDR3 has 13 residues. Per the germline V gene, CDR1 is MGHRA and CDR2 is YSYEKL.